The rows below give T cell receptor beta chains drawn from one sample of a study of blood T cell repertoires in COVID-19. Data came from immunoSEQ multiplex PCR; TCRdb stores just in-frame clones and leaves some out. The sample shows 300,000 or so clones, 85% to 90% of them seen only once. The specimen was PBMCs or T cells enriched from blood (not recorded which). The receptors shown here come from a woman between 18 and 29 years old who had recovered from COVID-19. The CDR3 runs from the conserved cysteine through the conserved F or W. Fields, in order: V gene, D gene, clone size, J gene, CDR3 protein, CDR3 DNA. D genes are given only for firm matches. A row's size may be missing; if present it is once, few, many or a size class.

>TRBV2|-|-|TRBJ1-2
CASRMTGNYGYTF
TGTGCCAGCAGAATGACAGGAAACTATGGCTACACCTTC
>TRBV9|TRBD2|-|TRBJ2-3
CASSLRLADSTDTQYF
TGTGCCAGCAGCTTACGACTAGCGGATAGCACAGATACGCAGTATTTT
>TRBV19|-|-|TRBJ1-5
CASSTGNGQPQHF
TGTGCCAGTAGTACAGGGAACGGACAGCCCCAGCATTTT
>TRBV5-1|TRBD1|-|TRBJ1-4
CASSLDGTGLFF
TGCGCCAGCAGCTTGGATGGGACAGGACTGTTTTTT
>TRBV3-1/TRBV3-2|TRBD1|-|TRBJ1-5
CASSQDTTGVQPQHF
TGTGCCAGCAGCCAAGATACAACAGGGGTACAGCCCCAGCATTTT
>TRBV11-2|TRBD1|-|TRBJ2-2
CASSLGPGQGLTGELFF
TGTGCCAGCAGCTTAGGTCCGGGACAGGGGTTAACCGGGGAGCTGTTTTTT
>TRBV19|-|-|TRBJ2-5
CASKGRGETQYF
TGTGCCAGTAAGGGGCGGGGAGAGACCCAGTACTTC
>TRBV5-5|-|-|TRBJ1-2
CASSLGGIVGGYTF
TGTGCCAGCAGCTTGGGGGGCATAGTGGGAGGCTACACCTTC
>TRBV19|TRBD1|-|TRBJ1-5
CASSGQGGHQPQHF
TGTGCCAGTTCAGGACAGGGAGGCCATCAGCCCCAGCATTTT
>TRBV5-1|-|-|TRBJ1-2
CASSLGTRNYGYTF
TGCGCCAGCAGCTTGGGGACACGCAACTATGGCTACACCTTC
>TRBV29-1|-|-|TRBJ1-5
CSVSSGVLGQPQHF
TGCAGCGTTTCCTCAGGGGTTTTGGGACAGCCCCAGCATTTT
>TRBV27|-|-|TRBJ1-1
CASSLSGAVNTEAFF
TGTGCCAGCAGTTTATCGGGGGCAGTGAACACTGAAGCTTTCTTT
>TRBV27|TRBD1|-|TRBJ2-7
CASSSDPGQANYEQYF
TGTGCCAGCAGTTCCGACCCGGGACAGGCGAACTACGAGCAGTACTTC
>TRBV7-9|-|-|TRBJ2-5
CASSLRWETQYF
TGTGCCAGCAGCTTACGGTGGGAGACCCAGTACTTC
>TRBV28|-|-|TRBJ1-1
CASGYGGIQPEAFF
TGTGCCAGCGGCTATGGGGGGATCCAGCCTGAAGCTTTCTTT
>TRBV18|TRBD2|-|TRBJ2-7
CASSPPGGRAPEQYF
TGTGCCAGCTCACCTCCGGGAGGAAGGGCTCCCGAGCAGTACTTC
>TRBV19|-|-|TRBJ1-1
CASSISGSRLLEAFF
TGTGCCAGTAGTATATCGGGATCTCGGTTACTTGAAGCTTTCTTT
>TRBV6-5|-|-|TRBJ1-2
CASSYGQFYGYTF
TGTGCCAGCAGTTACGGGCAGTTCTATGGCTACACCTTC
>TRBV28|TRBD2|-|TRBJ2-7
CASSPLLGLADYEQYF
TGTGCCAGCAGTCCACTACTGGGACTAGCAGACTACGAGCAGTACTTC
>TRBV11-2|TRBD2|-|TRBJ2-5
CASSPRTSGGVETQYF
TGTGCCAGCAGCCCCCGGACTAGCGGTGGGGTGGAGACCCAGTACTTC
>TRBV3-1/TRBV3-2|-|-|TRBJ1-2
CASSQVGRDYGYTF
TGTGCCAGCAGCCAAGTCGGCAGGGACTATGGCTACACCTTC
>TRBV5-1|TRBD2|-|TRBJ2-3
CASSLNVLAGSSTDTQYF
TGCGCCAGCAGCTTGAACGTACTAGCGGGATCAAGCACAGATACGCAGTATTTT
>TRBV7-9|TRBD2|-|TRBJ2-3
CASKGLAGPPDTQYF
TGTGCCAGCAAGGGCCTAGCGGGGCCCCCGGATACGCAGTATTTT
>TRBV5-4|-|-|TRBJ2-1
CASSLPTGGGTYNEQFF
TGTGCCAGCAGCTTGCCTACAGGGGGGGGTACCTACAATGAGCAGTTCTTC
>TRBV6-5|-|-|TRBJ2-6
CASSYGEVGANVLTF
TGTGCCAGCAGTTACGGAGAAGTGGGGGCCAACGTCCTGACTTTC
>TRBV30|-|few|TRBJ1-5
CAWSHAPAGGRNQPQHF
TGTGCCTGGAGCCACGCCCCGGCCGGGGGACGAAATCAGCCCCAGCATTTT
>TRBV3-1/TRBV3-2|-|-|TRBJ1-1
CASSRTGSGSTEAFF
TGTGCCAGCAGCCGTACAGGGTCGGGATCCACTGAAGCTTTCTTT
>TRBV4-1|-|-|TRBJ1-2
CASSPRDANYGYTF
TGCGCCAGCAGCCCGCGGGACGCCAACTATGGCTACACCTTC
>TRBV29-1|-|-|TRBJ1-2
CSVSLWAGKNYGYTF
TGCAGCGTTTCGTTATGGGCAGGGAAAAACTATGGCTACACCTTC
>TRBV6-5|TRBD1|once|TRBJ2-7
CASSYDTGAYEQYF
TGTGCCAGCAGTTACGATACAGGGGCCTACGAGCAGTACTTC
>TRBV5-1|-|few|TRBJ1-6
CASSLFVGRDSPLHF
TGCGCCAGCAGCTTGTTTGTGGGGAGGGATTCACCCCTCCACTTT
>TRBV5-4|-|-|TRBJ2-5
CASSSPGQETQYF
TGTGCCAGCAGCTCCCCAGGCCAAGAGACCCAGTACTTC
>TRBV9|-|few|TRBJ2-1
CASSVAGGASYNEQFF
TGTGCCAGCAGCGTAGCTGGCGGGGCCTCCTACAATGAGCAGTTCTTC
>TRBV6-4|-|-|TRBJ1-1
CASSDGNRAGEAFF
TGTGCCAGCAGTGACGGAAACAGGGCGGGTGAAGCTTTCTTT
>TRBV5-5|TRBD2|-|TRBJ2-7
CASSLGAGPYEQYF
TGTGCCAGCAGCTTGGGAGCGGGGCCCTACGAGCAGTACTTC
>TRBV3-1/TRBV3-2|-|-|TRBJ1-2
CASSQQQGHGYTF
TGTGCCAGCAGCCAACAACAGGGCCATGGCTACACCTTC
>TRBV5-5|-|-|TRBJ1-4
CASSPDGVYTEKLFF
TGTGCCAGCAGCCCGGACGGGGTCTACACCGAAAAACTGTTTTTT